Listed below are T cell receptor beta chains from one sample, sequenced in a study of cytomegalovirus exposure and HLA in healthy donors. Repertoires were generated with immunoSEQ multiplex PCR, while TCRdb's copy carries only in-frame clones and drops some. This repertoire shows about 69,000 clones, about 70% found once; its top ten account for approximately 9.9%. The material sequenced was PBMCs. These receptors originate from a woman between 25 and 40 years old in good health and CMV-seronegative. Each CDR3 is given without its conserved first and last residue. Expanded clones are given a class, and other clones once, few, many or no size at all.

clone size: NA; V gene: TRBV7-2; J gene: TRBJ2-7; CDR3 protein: ASSLTGDRGLGNYEQY
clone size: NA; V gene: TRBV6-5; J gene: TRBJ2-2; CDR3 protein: ASSYVGGGTGELF
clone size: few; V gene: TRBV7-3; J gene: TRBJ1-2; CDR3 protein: ASSFRRTAYGYT
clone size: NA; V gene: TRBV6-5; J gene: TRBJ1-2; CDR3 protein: AIRANPGYGYT
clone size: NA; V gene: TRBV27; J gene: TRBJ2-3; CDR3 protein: ASSITGDVTDTQY
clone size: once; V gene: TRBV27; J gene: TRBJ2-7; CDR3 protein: ASSPELGGSYEQY
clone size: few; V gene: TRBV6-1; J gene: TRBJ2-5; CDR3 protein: ASSEAPGQTQY
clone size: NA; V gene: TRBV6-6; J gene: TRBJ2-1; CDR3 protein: ASSWPQGSSYNEQF
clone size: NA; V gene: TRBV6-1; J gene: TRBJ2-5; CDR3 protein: ASSEALGRETQY
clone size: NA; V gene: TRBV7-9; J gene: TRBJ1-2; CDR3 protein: ASSPPRGRDVYGYT
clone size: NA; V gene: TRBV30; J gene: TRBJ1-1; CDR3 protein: AWRDRGLGAF
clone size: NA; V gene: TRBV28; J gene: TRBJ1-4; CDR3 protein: ASSRRGTSEKLF
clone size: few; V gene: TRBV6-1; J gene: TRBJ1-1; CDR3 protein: ASSPGTGGLPEAF
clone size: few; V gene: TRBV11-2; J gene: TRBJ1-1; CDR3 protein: ASSLDLGAGNTEAF
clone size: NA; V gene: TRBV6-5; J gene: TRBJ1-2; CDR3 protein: ASSPGKGIIGYT
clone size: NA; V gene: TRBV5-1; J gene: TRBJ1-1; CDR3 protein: ASSLADRERNTEAF
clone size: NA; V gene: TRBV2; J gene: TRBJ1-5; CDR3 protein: ASRGQGSHQPQH
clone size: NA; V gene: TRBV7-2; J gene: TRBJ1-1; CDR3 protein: ASSSQVAVNTEAF
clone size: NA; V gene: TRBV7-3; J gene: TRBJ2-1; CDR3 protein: ASSIYRGLVNEQF
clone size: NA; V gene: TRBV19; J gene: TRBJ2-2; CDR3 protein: ASSPGGPGTGELF
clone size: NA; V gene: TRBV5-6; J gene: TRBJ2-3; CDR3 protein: ASSSDRVGTDTQY
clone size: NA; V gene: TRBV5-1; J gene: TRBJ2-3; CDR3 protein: ASSLGLAPSTDTQY
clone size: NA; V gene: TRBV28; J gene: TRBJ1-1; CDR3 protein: ASSLGGSGMNTEAF
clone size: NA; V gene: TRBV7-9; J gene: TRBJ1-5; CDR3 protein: ASSKAGAGGNQPQH
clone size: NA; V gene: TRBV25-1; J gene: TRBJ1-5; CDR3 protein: ASSDGGGGQPQH
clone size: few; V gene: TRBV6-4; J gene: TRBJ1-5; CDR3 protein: ASSEGTGGNQPQH
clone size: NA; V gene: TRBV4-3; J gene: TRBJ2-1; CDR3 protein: ASSQDYEVSEQF
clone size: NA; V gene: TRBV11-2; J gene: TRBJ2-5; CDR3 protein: ASSQGETQY
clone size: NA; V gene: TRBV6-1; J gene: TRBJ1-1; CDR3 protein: ASSSGQVNTEAF
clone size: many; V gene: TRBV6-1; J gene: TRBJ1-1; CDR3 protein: ASSEGDRVSSEAF
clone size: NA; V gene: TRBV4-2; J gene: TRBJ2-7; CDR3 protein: ASSQDSGSSYEQY
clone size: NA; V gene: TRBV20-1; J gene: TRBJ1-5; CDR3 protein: SATGDQPQH
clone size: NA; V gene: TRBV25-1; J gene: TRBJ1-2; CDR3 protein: ASSGRGQDYGYT
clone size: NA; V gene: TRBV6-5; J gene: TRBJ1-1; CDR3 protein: ASSYFSVGTEAF
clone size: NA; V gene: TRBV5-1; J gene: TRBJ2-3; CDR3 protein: ASSLAGRQSDTQY
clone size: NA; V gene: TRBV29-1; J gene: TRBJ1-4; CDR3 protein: SVGQGREKLF
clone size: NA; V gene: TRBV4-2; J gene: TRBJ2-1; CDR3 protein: ASSPREGGLGEQF
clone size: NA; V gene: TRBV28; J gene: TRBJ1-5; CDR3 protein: ASSTRGRQARQPQH
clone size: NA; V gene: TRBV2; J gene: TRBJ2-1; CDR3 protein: ASSQDRYNEQF
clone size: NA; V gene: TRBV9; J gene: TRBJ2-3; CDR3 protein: ASSVIGAVGQLSTDTQY
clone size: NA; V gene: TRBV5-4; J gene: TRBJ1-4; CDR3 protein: ASSLGAGTGGEKLF
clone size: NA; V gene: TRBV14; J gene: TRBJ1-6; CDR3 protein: ASSQLDRGRQNSPLH
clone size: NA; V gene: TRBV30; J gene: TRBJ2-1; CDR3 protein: AWTLQGGSYNEQF
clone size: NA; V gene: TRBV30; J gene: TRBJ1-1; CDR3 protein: AWSQRRTIGMVNEAF
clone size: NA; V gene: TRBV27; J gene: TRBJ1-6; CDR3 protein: ASTTRVKGSPLH